This T cell receptor beta chain appears in the sequencing data of a study of blood T cell repertoires in COVID-19. Overall study: Sites across the United States, Italy and Spain contributed samples from acute and convalescent COVID-19. T cells, B-cell-depleted T cells, or PBMCs provided the cDNA or gDNA that served as material.

In the authors' methods: For nucleated cells, counts were estimated from reference gene primer amplification. Sequencing used immunoSEQ multiplex PCR; TCRdb keeps in-frame clones, though not all of them. D and trimming were read from the DNA, whereas the V and J calls and clone size are those reported in that table. The table has some 83,000 clones, roughly 90% seen once. The V end was cut by 0 bases, the J end by 5 bases, with 13 bases between. Looked up from germline, CDR1 is SGHRS and CDR2 is YFSETQ. This CDR3 is built from 15 residues. The receptor was derived from a man aged 50-59 years with acute or convalescent COVID-19. V usage is TRBV5-1 and J usage is TRBJ2-3; perhaps TRBD2 as D (6 bases). Input material: peripheral blood. CDR3 loop: CASSLGGSGLDTQYF. CDR3 coding DNA: TGCGCCAGCAGCTTGGGGGGTAGCGGCCTAGATACGCAGTATTTT.